This passage covers 8 T cell receptor beta chains from one sample sequenced in a study of OX40 agonist ivuxolimab in advanced cancers. Generated by immunoSEQ multiplex PCR, the TCRdb table keeps only in-frame clones and is missing some. The table includes roughly 43,000 clones, 75% to 90% detected once. Sequencing used CD4+ or CD8+ T cells sorted from blood, obtained in a trial of the OX40 agonist ivuxolimab. The receptors stem from an adult with an advanced solid tumor such as melanoma, head and neck, liver or kidney cancer.

The rearrangement uses TRBV30 and TRBJ1-6; D remains ambiguous. The CDR3 extends over 14 amino acids. Trimming left V 3 bases short and J 4 bases short, with 10 bases between. Per germline, CDR1 GTSNPN and CDR2 SVGIG (reference sequence). This CDR3 reads CAWSLGRYNSPLHF. CDR3 bases: TGTGCCTGGAGCCTCGGACGGTATAATTCACCCCTCCACTTT.

J is TRBJ2-1 and V is TRBV4-1, with TRBD1 identical over 9 bases. The germline CDR1 and CDR2 sequences are MGHRA and YSYEKL. The J segment lost 4 bases and the V segment lost 5 bases, leaving 6 bases of the junction unmatched. The CDR3 spans 15 residues. The CDR3 DNA reads as TGCGCCAGCAGCGACCGGGACAGGGCGTACAATGAGCAGTTCTTC. Encoded protein: CASSDRDRAYNEQFF.

CDR3 residues: CASSLGTSGRRHETQYF. DNA for the CDR3: TGTGCCAGTAGTCTCGGGACTAGCGGGAGACGGCATGAGACCCAGTACTTC. The chain couples TRBV19 to TRBJ2-5, with 14 bases identical to TRBD2. The CDR3 runs to 17 residues. Germline V gives CDR1 LNHDA, CDR2 SQIVND (reference sequence). Trimming removed 5 bases from V and 5 bases from J; junction bases left unmatched: 10.

This chain connects TRBV30 to TRBJ1-1, with TRBD1 matching over 9 bases. The V gene end was trimmed by 7 bases and the J gene end by 2 bases; junction bases not matched to a gene: 8. This CDR3 is 14 amino acids long. Germline CDR1 reads GTSNPN; CDR2 reads SVGIG (reference sequence). In nucleotides, the CDR3 is TGTGCCTCAAACCCGACAGGGGGAAACACTGAAGCTTTCTTT. This encodes CASNPTGGNTEAFF.

The chain combines TRBV4-1 with TRBJ2-2, with TRBD2 matching 9 bases. The CDR3 runs to 16 residues. Germline V gene sequence: CDR1 MGHRA, CDR2 YSYEKL. After removal of 1 base from V and 8 bases from J, the junction contained 8 bases not matched to a gene. This chain's CDR3 is CASSQGAGGMTGELFF. The CDR3 DNA follows: TGCGCCAGCAGCCAAGGAGCGGGAGGAATGACGGGGGAGCTGTTTTTT.

This clone was picked up one time. This chain links TRBV4-1 with TRBJ2-7; D gene uncertain. V lost 0 bases and J lost 3, with 6 bases in between. Germline loops: CDR1 MGHRA, CDR2 YSYEKL. This CDR3 comprises 13 residues. CDR3 protein: CASSQDYGYEQYF. CDR3 DNA: TGCGCCAGCAGCCAAGACTACGGCTACGAGCAGTACTTC.

The CDR3 reads CASSFLPGQGYNEQFF. CDR3 sequence (DNA): TGTGCCAGCAGTTTCCTCCCGGGACAGGGTTACAATGAGCAGTTCTTC. The V call is TRBV27, the J call TRBJ2-1; TRBD1 aligns across 9 bases. This CDR3 is 16 amino acids long. The junction had 7 bases not matched to a gene; V was cut back by 3 bases and J by 4 bases. The germline V gene encodes CDR1 MNHEY and CDR2 SMNVEV (reference sequence).

The chain recombines TRBV6-5 with TRBJ2-1; the match to TRBD2 covers 7 bases. V lost 4 bases to trimming and J lost 7 bases; unmatched junction nucleotides: 10. The CDR3 is made up of 15 amino acids. The germline gives CDR1 MNHEY, CDR2 SVGAGI. In DNA, the CDR3 is TGTGCCAGCAGTTTGGCGAGCATGGGGGGGAATGAGCAGTTCTTC. This sequence encodes CASSLASMGGNEQFF.